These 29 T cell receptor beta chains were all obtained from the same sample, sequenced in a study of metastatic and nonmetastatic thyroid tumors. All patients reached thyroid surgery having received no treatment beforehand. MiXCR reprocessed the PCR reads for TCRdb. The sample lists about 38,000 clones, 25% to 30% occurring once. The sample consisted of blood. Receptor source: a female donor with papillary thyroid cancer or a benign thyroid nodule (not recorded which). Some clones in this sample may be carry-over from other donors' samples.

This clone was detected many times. CDR3 amino acids: CASSIDRAGTYNEQFF. Here the CDR3 DNA reads TGTGCCAGTAGTATAGATCGGGCAGGGACCTACAATGAGCAGTTCTTC. The V gene is TRBV19, the J gene TRBJ2-1; weak D call: TRBD1 (5 bases). CDR1 is LNHDA, CDR2 SQIVND, per germline (reference sequence). The V and J ends lost 0 bases and 2 bases respectively, with 11 bases between them. This CDR3 has 16 residues. Full variable domain (remainder filled in from reference TRBV19 and TRBJ2-1): DGGITQSPKYLFRKEGQNVTLSCEQNLNHDAMYWYRQDPGQGLRLIYYSQIVNDFQKGDIAEGYSVSREKKESFPLTVTSAQKNPTAFYLCASSIDRAGTYNEQFFGPGTRLTVL.

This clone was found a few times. In DNA, the CDR3 is TGTGCCAGCAGTGAAGGGAGAGGGGGCAAGGATACGCAGTATTTT. Translated: CASSEGRGGKDTQYF. This sequence joins TRBV6-1 and TRBJ2-3; 7 positions agree with TRBD1. Germline loops: CDR1 MNHNS, CDR2 SASEGT. The CDR3 covers 15 residues. The V segment lost 1 base and the J segment 6 bases; nucleotides outside the gene matches: 7.

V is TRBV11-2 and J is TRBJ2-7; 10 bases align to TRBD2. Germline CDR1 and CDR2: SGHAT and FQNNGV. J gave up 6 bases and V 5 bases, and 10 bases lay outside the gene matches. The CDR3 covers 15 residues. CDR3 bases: TGTGCCAGCAGCCCCTCAGCGGGAGGGCCGGTCGAGCAGTACTTC. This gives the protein CASSPSAGGPVEQYF.

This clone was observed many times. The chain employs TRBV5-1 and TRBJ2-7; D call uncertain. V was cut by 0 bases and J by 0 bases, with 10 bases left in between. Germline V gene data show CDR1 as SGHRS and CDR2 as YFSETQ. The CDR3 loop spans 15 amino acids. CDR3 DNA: TGCGCCAGCAGCTTGGGTAGAGTCAGCTCCTACGAGCAGTACTTC. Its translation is CASSLGRVSSYEQYF.

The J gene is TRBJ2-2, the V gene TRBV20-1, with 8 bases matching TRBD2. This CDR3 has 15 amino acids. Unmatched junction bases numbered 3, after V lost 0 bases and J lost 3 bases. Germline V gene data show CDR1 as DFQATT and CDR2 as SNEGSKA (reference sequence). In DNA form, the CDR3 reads TGCAGTGCTAGAGATCCGGGGGGGGACACCGGGGAGCTGTTTTTT. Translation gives CSARDPGGDTGELFF.

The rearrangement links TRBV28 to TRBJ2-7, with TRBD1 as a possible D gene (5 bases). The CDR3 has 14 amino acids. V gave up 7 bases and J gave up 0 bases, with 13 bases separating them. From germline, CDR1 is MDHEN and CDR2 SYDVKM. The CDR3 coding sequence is TGTGCCAGCACTGACAGCAGAAGCTCCTACGAGCAGTACTTC. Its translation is CASTDSRSSYEQYF.

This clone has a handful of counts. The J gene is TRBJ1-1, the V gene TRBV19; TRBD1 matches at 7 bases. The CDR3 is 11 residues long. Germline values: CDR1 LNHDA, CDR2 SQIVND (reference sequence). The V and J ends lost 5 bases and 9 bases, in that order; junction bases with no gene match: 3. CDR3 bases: TGTGCCAGTAGTCTCAGGGGGAAAGCTTTCTTT. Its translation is CASSLRGKAFF.

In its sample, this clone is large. CDR3 region: CASSGTGAGYTF. The CDR3 DNA reads TGTGCCAGCAGTGGTACAGGTGCTGGCTACACCTTC. This sequence joins TRBV6-1 and TRBJ1-2; a weak D match, TRBD1 (5 bases). Germline lookup yields CDR1 MNHNS and CDR2 SASEGT. V was cut by 4 bases and J by 7 bases, with 10 bases left in between. The CDR3 extends over 12 amino acids.

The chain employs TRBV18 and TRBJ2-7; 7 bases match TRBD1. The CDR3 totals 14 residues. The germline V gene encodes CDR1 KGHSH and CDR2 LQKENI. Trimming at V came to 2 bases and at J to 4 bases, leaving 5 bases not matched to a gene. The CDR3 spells CASSPSQGEYEQYF. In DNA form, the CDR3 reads TGTGCCAGCTCACCATCCCAGGGGGAATACGAGCAGTACTTC.

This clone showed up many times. CDR3 amino acids: CASLSLGQGILADHNEQFF. The CDR3 bases are TGTGCCAGCCTCAGCCTGGGGCAGGGGATACTAGCGGACCACAATGAGCAGTTCTTC. This chain links TRBV6-6 with TRBJ2-1, with 8 bases matching TRBD2. The germline CDR1 and CDR2 sequences are MNHNY and SVGAGI (reference sequence). V lost 8 bases to trimming and J lost 5 bases; unmatched junction nucleotides: 23. The CDR3 covers 19 residues.

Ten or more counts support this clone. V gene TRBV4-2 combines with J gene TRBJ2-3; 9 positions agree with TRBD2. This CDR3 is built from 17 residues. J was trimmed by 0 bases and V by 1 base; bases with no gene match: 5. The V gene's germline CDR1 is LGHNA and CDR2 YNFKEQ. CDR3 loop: CASSQGLTSGSTDTQYF. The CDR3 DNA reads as TGTGCCAGCAGCCAAGGATTGACTAGCGGCAGCACAGATACGCAGTATTTT.

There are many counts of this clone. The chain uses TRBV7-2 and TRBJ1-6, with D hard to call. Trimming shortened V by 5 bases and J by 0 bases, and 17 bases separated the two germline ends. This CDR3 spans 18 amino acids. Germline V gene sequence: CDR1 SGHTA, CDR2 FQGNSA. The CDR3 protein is CASSDQVRFPSYNSPLHF. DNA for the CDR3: TGTGCCAGCAGCGACCAAGTCAGGTTCCCCTCCTATAATTCACCCCTCCACTTT.

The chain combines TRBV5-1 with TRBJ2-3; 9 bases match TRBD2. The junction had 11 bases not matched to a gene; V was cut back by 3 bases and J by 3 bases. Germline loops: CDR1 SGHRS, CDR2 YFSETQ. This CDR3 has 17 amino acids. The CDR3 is CASSSTLAGLRTDTQYF. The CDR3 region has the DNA TGCGCCAGCAGCTCAACTCTAGCGGGACTCAGAACAGATACGCAGTATTTT.

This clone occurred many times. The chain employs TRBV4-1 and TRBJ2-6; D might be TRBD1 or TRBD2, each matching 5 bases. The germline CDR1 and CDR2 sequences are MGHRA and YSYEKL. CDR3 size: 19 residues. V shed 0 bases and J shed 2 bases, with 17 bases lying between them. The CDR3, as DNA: TGCGCCAGCAGCCAAGACGTGGGGGAGTTGGGAACTGGGGCCAACGTCCTGACTTTC. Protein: CASSQDVGELGTGANVLTF.

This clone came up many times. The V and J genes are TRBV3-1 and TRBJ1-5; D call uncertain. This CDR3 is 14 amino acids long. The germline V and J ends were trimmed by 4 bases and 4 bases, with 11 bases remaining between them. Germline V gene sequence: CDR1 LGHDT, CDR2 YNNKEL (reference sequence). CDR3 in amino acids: CASSPTEQNQPQHF. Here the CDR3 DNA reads TGTGCCAGCAGCCCAACCGAACAGAATCAGCCCCAGCATTTT. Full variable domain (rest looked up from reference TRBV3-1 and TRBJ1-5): DTAVSQTPKYLVTQMGNDKSIKCEQNLGHDTMYWYKQDSKKFLKIMFSYNNKELIINETVPNRFSPKSPDKAHLNLHINSLELGDSAVYFCASSPTEQNQPQHFGDGTRLSIL.

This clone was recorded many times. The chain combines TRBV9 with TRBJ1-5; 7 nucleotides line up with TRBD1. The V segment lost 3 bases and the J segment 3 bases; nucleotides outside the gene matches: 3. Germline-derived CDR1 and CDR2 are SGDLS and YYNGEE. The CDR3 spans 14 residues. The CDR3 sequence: CASSADRDNQPQHF. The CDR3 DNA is TGTGCCAGCAGCGCCGACAGGGACAATCAGCCCCAGCATTTT.

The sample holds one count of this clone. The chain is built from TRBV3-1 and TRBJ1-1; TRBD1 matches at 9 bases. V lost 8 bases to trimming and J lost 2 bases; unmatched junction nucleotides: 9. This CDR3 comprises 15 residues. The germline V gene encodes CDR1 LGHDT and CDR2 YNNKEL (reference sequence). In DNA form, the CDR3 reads TGTGCCAGCGTCCCGGGACAGGGATTCAACACTGAAGCTTTCTTT. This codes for CASVPGQGFNTEAFF.

The CDR3: CAWSVRRGQANQPQHF. The CDR3 nucleotides read TGTGCCTGGAGTGTCCGGCGGGGACAGGCAAATCAGCCCCAGCATTTT. The chain uses TRBV30 and TRBJ1-5; 8 nucleotides line up with TRBD1. After removal of 0 bases from V and 4 bases from J, the junction contained 8 bases not matched to a gene. CDR1 is GTSNPN and CDR2 is SVGIG in the germline V gene (reference sequence). The CDR3 is 16 amino acids.

Written as DNA, the CDR3 is TGTGCCAGCAGTTTTACTAGCTGGAGGGCCGTGGGGCAAGAGACCCAGTACTTC. As protein: CASSFTSWRAVGQETQYF. The chain employs TRBV28 and TRBJ2-5, with D possibly TRBD2 on 6 matching bases. Looked up from germline, CDR1 is MDHEN and CDR2 is SYDVKM. Trimming took 3 bases from V and 2 from J, leaving 22 bases between them. The CDR3 runs to 18 residues.

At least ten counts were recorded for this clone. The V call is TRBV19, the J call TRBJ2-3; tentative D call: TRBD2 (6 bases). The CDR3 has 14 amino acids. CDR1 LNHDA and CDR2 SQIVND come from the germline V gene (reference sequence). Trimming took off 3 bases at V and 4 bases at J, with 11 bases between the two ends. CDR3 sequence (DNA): TGTGCCAGTAGTATGACTAGTATCCCAGATACGCAGTATTTT. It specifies CASSMTSIPDTQYF.

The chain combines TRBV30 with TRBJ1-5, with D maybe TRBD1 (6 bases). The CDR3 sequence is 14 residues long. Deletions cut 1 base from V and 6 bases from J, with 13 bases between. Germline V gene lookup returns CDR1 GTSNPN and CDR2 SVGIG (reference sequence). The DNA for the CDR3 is TGTGCCTGGAGTGGGACAGTCGGTGGTCAGCCCCAGCATTTT. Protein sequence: CAWSGTVGGQPQHF. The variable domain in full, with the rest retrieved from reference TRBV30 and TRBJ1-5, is SQTIHQWPATLVQPVGSPLSLECTVEGTSNPNLYWYRQAAGRGLQLLFYSVGIGQISSEVPQNLSASRPQDRQFILSSKKLLLSDSGFYLCAWSGTVGGQPQHFGDGTRLSIL.

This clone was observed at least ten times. CDR3: CASRTPGRVGQFF. The CDR3 DNA reads as TGTGCCAGTAGAACACCGGGCCGCGTAGGGCAGTTCTTC. The rearrangement joins TRBV6-1 to TRBJ2-1, with D uncertain. Trimming took off 9 bases at V and 12 bases at J, with 21 bases between the two ends. The CDR3 spans 13 residues. Germline V lookup: CDR1 MNHNS, CDR2 SASEGT.

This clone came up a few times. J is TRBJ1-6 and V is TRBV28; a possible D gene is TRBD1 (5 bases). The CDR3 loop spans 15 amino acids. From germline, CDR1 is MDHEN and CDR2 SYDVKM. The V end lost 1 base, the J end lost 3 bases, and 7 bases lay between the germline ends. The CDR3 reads CASSLSGGYNSPLHF. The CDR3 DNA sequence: TGTGCCAGCAGTTTATCTGGGGGCTATAATTCACCCCTCCACTTT.

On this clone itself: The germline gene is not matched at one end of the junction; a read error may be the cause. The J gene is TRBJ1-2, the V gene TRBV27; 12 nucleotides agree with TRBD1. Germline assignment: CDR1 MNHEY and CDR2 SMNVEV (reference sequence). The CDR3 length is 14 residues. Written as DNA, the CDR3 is TGTGCCATCAGTTTAGGGACAGGGGGCAGTGGCTACACCTTC. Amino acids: CAISLGTGGSGYTF.

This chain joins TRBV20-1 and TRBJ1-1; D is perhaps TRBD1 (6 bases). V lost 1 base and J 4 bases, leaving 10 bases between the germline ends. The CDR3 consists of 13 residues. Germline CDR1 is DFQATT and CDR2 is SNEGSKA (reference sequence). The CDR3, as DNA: TGCAGTGCTAGAGGAGGGGGGGCCACTGAAGCTTTCTTT. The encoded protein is CSARGGGATEAFF.

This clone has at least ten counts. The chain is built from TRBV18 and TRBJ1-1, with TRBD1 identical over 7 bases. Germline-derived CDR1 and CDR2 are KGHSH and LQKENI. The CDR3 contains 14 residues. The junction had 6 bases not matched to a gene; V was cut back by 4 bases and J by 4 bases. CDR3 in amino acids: CASSRQGEGTEAFF. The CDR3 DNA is TGTGCCAGCTCACGTCAGGGGGAAGGCACTGAAGCTTTCTTT.

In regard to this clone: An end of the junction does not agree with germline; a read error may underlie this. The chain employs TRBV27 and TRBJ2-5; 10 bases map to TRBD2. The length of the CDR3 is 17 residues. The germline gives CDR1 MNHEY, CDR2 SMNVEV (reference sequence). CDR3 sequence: CAISSLENSGGQETQYF. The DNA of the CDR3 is TGTGCCATCAGTTCCTTAGAGAATAGCGGGGGGCAAGAGACCCAGTACTTC.

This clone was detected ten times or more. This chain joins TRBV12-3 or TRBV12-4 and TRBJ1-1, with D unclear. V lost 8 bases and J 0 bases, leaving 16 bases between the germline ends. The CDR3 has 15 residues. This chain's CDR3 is CASHVPELMNTEAFF. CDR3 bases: TGTGCCAGCCACGTCCCAGAATTAATGAACACTGAAGCTTTCTTT.

The CDR3 bases are TGCAGTGCTAGGGACAGGTTTTACGAGCAGTACTTC. It encodes CSARDRFYEQYF. This rearrangement joins TRBV20-1 to TRBJ2-7, with TRBD1 matching 7 bases. J lost 4 bases, V lost 3 bases, and 3 bases had no gene match. The germline V gene encodes CDR1 DFQATT and CDR2 SNEGSKA (reference sequence). The CDR3 loop spans 12 amino acids.